This T cell receptor (beta chain) was recovered during a study of post-analysis software for immune sequencing data. Every TCR beta cDNA library bore unique molecular identifiers. TCRdb re-called the PCR reads with MiXCR, one entry per CDR3 protein. The data contain about 540,000 distinct CDR3 sequences, 34% of them singletons. This clonotype was counted ten times or more. Its specificity is not known. Germline V gene lookup returns CDR1 SGHTA and CDR2 FQGTGA. CDR3 length: 15 residues. The ends lost 2 bases at V and 1 base at J; junction bases unmatched: 2. Study results and limitations: Comparison of patients with controls showed five TRBV segments more frequent in patients, TRBV5-6, TRBV5-1 and TRBV20-1 among them.

Sequencing was performed on blood. The chain joins TRBV7-3 to TRBJ2-1; 7 nucleotides line up with TRBD2. The receptor's source is a girl aged 2 to 17 with multiple sclerosis. The CDR3 DNA follows: TGTGCCAGCAGCTTAGGGGGGGAATCCTACAATGAGCAGTTCTTC. Translating it yields CASSLGGESYNEQFF.